The source of this T cell receptor beta chain is a study of vaccination and CD4 T cells after COVID-19. TCRdb processed the PCR reads anew with MiXCR; each CDR3 protein has one entry. The sample yields more than 20,000 distinct CDR3 sequences, 45% to 55% seen once. The CDR3 consists of 14 residues. Germline-derived CDR1 and CDR2 are LGHNA and YNFKEQ. The germline V and J ends were trimmed by 2 bases and 5 bases, with 9 bases remaining between them. The receptor was derived from a human donor who had recovered from COVID-19. The genes are TRBV4-2 and TRBJ2-2; D gene unclear. This material consisted of CD4+ T cells from blood, taken before SARS-CoV-2 vaccination. The CDR3 region is CASSQRAFTGELFF. The CDR3 DNA follows: TGTGCCAGCAGCCAAAGAGCCTTTACCGGGGAGCTGTTTTTT.